These 6 T cell receptor beta chains were all obtained from the same sample, sequenced in a study of beta chain features in type 1 diabetes. Every isolated RNA sample was fully reverse transcribed, so sequencing captured expressed TCRB transcripts. Data came from immunoSEQ multiplex PCR; TCRdb stores just in-frame clones and leaves some out. There are under 250,000 clones in the sample; around 26% occur only once, and roughly 4.1% lies in the top ten. Sequenced sample: central memory CD4+ T cells from blood. All receptors derive from a young man in good health.

The rearrangement links TRBV7-6 to TRBJ2-7; 8 bases agree with TRBD2. CDR1 SGHVS and CDR2 FNYEAQ come from the germline V gene. CDR3 size: 13 residues. J was trimmed by 6 bases and V by 5 bases; bases with no gene match: 6. DNA of the CDR3: TGTGCCAGCAGCGTCTCGGGGGGGCTCGAGCAGTACTTC. It yields the protein CASSVSGGLEQYF.

This clone has a handful of counts. This may be a read error: a much more frequent sequence differs by one nucleotide. The chain links TRBV2 to TRBJ2-3; the D is unclear. CDR1 is SNHLY and CDR2 is FYNNEI in the germline V gene. The CDR3 covers 12 residues. The V end lost 6 bases, the J end lost 0 bases, and 4 bases lay between the germline ends. CDR3 loop: CASSRSTDTQYF. The DNA of the CDR3 is TGTGCCAGCAGCCGGAGCACAGATACGCAGTATTTT.

This chain connects TRBV11-2 to TRBJ1-1, with 9 bases matching TRBD1. The germline V gene has CDR1 SGHAT and CDR2 FQNNGV. This CDR3 is built from 16 residues. Trimming took 5 bases from V and 0 from J; bases not matched to a gene: 7. CDR3 DNA sequence: TGTGCCAGCAGCCTACAGGGGGCTTCCTTGAACACTGAAGCTTTCTTT. Translated, it gives CASSLQGASLNTEAFF.

The chain has TRBV28 and TRBJ1-5; unclear D gene. This CDR3 has 11 residues. The V end was cut by 4 bases, the J end by 10 bases, with 8 bases between. Looked up from germline, CDR1 is MDHEN and CDR2 is SYDVKM. The CDR3 sequence: CASSSLKPQHF. The CDR3 DNA reads as TGTGCCAGCAGTTCCCTTAAACCCCAGCATTTT. Looking up the rest from reference TRBV28 and TRBJ1-5 gives the full variable domain: DVKVTQSSRYLVKRTGEKVFLECVQDMDHENMFWYRQDPGLGLRLIYFSYDVKMKEKGDIPEGYSVSREKKERFSLILESASTNQTSMYLCASSSLKPQHFGDGTRLSIL.

The rearrangement uses TRBV18 and TRBJ2-7, with D possibly matching TRBD2 (6 bases). The CDR3 length is 13 residues. Deletions cut 8 bases from V and 0 bases from J, with 11 bases between. Germline V gives CDR1 KGHSH, CDR2 LQKENI. This CDR3 reads CASGRGFSYEQYF. CDR3 DNA: TGTGCCAGCGGGCGGGGTTTCTCCTACGAGCAGTACTTC.

The chain combines TRBV29-1 with TRBJ2-2; TRBD2 is a possible D gene (5 bases). The germline CDR1 and CDR2 sequences are SQVTM and ANQGSEA. This CDR3 region has 14 residues. V lost 5 bases to trimming and J lost 1 base, with 11 bases between them. CDR3 protein: CSVRRGWNTGELFF. In DNA form, the CDR3 reads TGCAGCGTTCGGCGCGGGTGGAACACCGGGGAGCTGTTTTTT.